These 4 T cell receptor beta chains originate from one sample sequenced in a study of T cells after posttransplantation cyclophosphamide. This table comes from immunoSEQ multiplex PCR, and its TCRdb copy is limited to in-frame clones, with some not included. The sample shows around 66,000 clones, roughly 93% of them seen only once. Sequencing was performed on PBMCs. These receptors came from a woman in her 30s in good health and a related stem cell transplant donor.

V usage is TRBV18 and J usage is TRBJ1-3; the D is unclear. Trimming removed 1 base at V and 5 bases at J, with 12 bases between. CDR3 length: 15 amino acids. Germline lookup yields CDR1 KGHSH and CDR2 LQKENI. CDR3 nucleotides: TGTGCCAGCTCACCACGTGAGGGTCCGAGAAACACCATATATTTT. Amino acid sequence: CASSPREGPRNTIYF.

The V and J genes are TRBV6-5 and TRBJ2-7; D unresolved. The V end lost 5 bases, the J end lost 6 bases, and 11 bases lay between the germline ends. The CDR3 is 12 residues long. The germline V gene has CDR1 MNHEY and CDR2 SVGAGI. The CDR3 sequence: CASSTRPGEQYF. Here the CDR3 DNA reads TGTGCCAGCAGTACCCGACCCGGCGAGCAGTACTTC.

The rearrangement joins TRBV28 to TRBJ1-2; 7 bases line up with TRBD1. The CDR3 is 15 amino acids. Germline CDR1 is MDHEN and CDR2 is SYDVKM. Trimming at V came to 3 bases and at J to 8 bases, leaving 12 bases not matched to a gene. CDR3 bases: TGTGCCAGCAGTTTGGGTCTCCCGGGACAGAGGGGCTACACCTTC. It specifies CASSLGLPGQRGYTF.

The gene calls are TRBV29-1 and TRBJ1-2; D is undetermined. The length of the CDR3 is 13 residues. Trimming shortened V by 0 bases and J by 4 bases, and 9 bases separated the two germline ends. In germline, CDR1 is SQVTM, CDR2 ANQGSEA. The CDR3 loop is CSVEEGGSYGYTF. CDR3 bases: TGCAGCGTTGAAGAGGGTGGTAGCTATGGCTACACCTTC.